Below, 6 T cell receptor beta chains from the same sample are listed, as sequenced in a study of shared clonotypes between healthy human individuals. Data came from immunoSEQ multiplex PCR; TCRdb stores just in-frame clones and leaves some out. Of roughly 1,000,000 clones listed, about four fifths are singletons. The sequencing input was memory CD4+ T cells from PBMCs. Subset reported: CD45RA-negative fraction. The receptors originated from a man aged 18 to 35 in good health. Some clones in this sample may be carry-over from other donors' samples.

V usage is TRBV2 and J usage is TRBJ2-2; TRBD1 is a possible D gene (5 bases). Trimming removed 3 bases from V and 4 bases from J, with 15 bases in between. The germline V gene encodes CDR1 SNHLY and CDR2 FYNNEI. The CDR3 has 16 amino acids. Written as DNA, the CDR3 is TGTGCCAGCAGTGATAGTGCAGGGATCCTCACCGGGGAGCTGTTTTTT. It is translated as CASSDSAGILTGELFF.

CDR3 DNA: TGTGCCAGCAGTACCCACGGAAACACCATATATTTT. The encoded protein is CASSTHGNTIYF. The gene calls are TRBV2 and TRBJ1-3; the D is unclear. The CDR3 covers 12 residues. Germline-derived CDR1 and CDR2 are SNHLY and FYNNEI. V lost 5 bases to trimming and J lost 4 bases, with 6 bases between them.

There are a few counts of this clone. This chain joins TRBV2 and TRBJ2-3; TRBD2 agrees at 11 bases. Germline V lookup: CDR1 SNHLY, CDR2 FYNNEI. The CDR3 spans 20 residues. With 6 bases clipped from V and 0 bases from J, the junction kept 17 bases outside the gene matches. CDR3: CASSAILAGDRDRSTDTQYF. Here the CDR3 DNA reads TGTGCCAGCAGCGCTATACTAGCGGGGGACCGTGACCGCAGCACAGATACGCAGTATTTT.

The CDR3 DNA reads as TGTGCCAGCAGTGACCCACCTAGCGGCTCTTACAATGAGCAGTTCTTC. Translation: CASSDPPSGSYNEQFF. The chain employs TRBV6-1 and TRBJ2-1; TRBD2 aligns across 7 bases. CDR1 MNHNS and CDR2 SASEGT come from the germline V gene. J was trimmed by 4 bases and V by 3 bases; bases with no gene match: 9. The CDR3 is 16 residues long.

This clone appeared a single time. The rearrangement uses TRBV30 and TRBJ1-2, with 7 bases fitting TRBD1. V lost 2 bases, J lost 8 bases, and 8 bases stayed unmatched. CDR1 and CDR2 from the germline V gene are GTSNPN and SVGIG (reference sequence). The CDR3 has 13 residues. The CDR3 nucleotides are TGTGCCTGGAGTACAGGGGAAGGTTACGGCTACACCTTC. As protein: CAWSTGEGYGYTF.

The rearrangement joins TRBV6-5 to TRBJ1-3, with D perhaps matching TRBD1 (5 bases). The V gene's germline CDR1 is MNHEY and CDR2 SVGAGI. Between the trimmed V and J ends, which lost 8 bases and 0 bases, there was a span of 11 bases. There are 14 residues in the CDR3. CDR3 DNA sequence: TGTGCCAGCGGGAAAACAGGCTCTGGAAACACCATATATTTT. Its translation: CASGKTGSGNTIYF.